Each of the 14 T cell receptor beta chains below was sequenced from the same sample in a study of T cell repertoires in urothelial bladder cancer. Generated by immunoSEQ multiplex PCR, the TCRdb table keeps only in-frame clones and is missing some. This table holds about 13,000 clones, around two thirds found once. The source material was tumor-infiltrating cells from bladder cancer. The receptors were gathered from a human donor with urothelial carcinoma.

This clone was picked up a small number of times. The chain couples TRBV30 to TRBJ2-7; D is perhaps TRBD1 or TRBD2 (5 bases each). In germline, CDR1 is GTSNPN, CDR2 SVGIG (reference sequence). With 2 bases removed from V and 6 bases from J, the gap between germline ends came to 8 bases. The CDR3 runs to 11 residues. The CDR3 spells CAWSTGGEQYV. DNA for the CDR3: TGTGCCTGGAGTACAGGAGGCGAGCAGTACGTC.

The V and J genes are TRBV2 and TRBJ2-5; unclear D gene. Germline V CDR1 and CDR2: SNHLY, FYNNEI. The germline V and J ends were trimmed by 1 base and 6 bases, with 3 bases remaining between them. This CDR3 contains 11 residues. The CDR3 loop reads CASSEVQTQYF. The CDR3 nucleotides read TGTGCCAGCAGTGAAGTTCAGACCCAGTACTTC.

This clone was seen a handful of times. DNA of the CDR3: TGTGCCAGCAGCTTCGGACAGGGGTCGGGGGAGCAGTACTTC. It specifies CASSFGQGSGEQYF. The rearrangement uses TRBV5-6 and TRBJ2-7; 9 bases are a match to TRBD1. This CDR3 spans 14 amino acids. CDR1 SGHDT and CDR2 YYEEEE come from the germline V gene. The J segment lost 7 bases and the V segment lost 2 bases, leaving 7 bases of the junction unmatched.

This chain uses TRBV19 with TRBJ1-1; tentative D call: TRBD1 (5 bases). The CDR3 runs to 13 residues. From germline, CDR1 is LNHDA and CDR2 SQIVND (reference sequence). V lost 7 bases, J lost 4 bases, and 13 bases lay in between. The CDR3 loop is CASTWGRGTEAFF. The CDR3 DNA sequence: TGTGCCAGTACTTGGGGCCGGGGCACTGAAGCTTTCTTT. Drawing the rest from reference TRBV19 and TRBJ1-1, the complete variable domain is DGGITQSPKYLFRKEGQNVTLSCEQNLNHDAMYWYRQDPGQGLRLIYYSQIVNDFQKGDIAEGYSVSREKKESFPLTVTSAQKNPTAFYLCASTWGRGTEAFFGQGTRLTVV.

Only a few counts were recorded for this clone. The chain carries TRBV6-5 and TRBJ1-1; 7 positions agree with TRBD1. J gave up 5 bases and V 2 bases, and 8 bases lay outside the gene matches. The CDR3 contains 15 residues. Per the germline V gene, CDR1 is MNHEY and CDR2 is SVGAGI. The CDR3 coding sequence is TGTGCCAGCAGTTACCGACAGGGTTGGGGTACTGAAGCTTTCTTT. This translates into CASSYRQGWGTEAFF.

V usage is TRBV18 and J usage is TRBJ1-4; the D is unclear. CDR3 size: 13 residues. CDR1 KGHSH and CDR2 LQKENI come from the germline V gene. Trimming took 4 bases from V and 4 from J, leaving 7 bases between them. CDR3 amino acids: CASSQGYNEKLFF. The CDR3 DNA reads as TGTGCCAGCTCACAGGGTTATAATGAAAAACTGTTTTTT.

The chain carries TRBV19 and TRBJ1-6; D possibly corresponds to TRBD1 (5 bases). The V end was cut by 11 bases, the J end by 1 base, with 9 bases between. Germline V gene sequence: CDR1 LNHDA, CDR2 SQIVND (reference sequence). The CDR3 is 13 amino acids. CDR3 nucleotide sequence: TGTGCCGCCGCAGGGTCCTATAATTCACCCCTCCACTTT. This gives the protein CAAAGSYNSPLHF.

This chain joins TRBV11-2 and TRBJ1-1; D possibly corresponds to TRBD1 (5 bases). The germline V and J ends were trimmed by 5 bases and 1 base, with 14 bases remaining between them. Germline V gene sequence: CDR1 SGHAT, CDR2 FQNNGV. The CDR3 covers 15 residues. The CDR3 nucleotides read TGTGCCAGCAGCCGCAACCGGGGCAAGAACACTGAAGCTTTCTTT. Protein product: CASSRNRGKNTEAFF. The full variable domain, rest sourced from reference TRBV11-2 and TRBJ1-1, is EAGVAQSPRYKIIEKRQSVAFWCNPISGHATLYWYQQILGQGPKLLIQFQNNGVVDDSQLPKDRFSAERLKGVDSTLKIQPAKLEDSAVYLCASSRNRGKNTEAFFGQGTRLTVV.

The table lists this clone with a count of one. The chain is built from TRBV18 and TRBJ1-2; TRBD1 agrees at 8 bases. Germline-derived CDR1 and CDR2 are KGHSH and LQKENI. The junction had 5 bases not matched to a gene; V was cut back by 5 bases and J by 0 bases. The CDR3 length is 15 residues. CDR3 loop: CASSTQGGTNYGYTF. The CDR3 nucleotides are TGTGCCAGCTCAACACAGGGGGGAACTAACTATGGCTACACCTTC.

This chain joins TRBV9 and TRBJ2-3; TRBD2 matches at 7 bases. Germline V lookup: CDR1 SGDLS, CDR2 YYNGEE. V shed 0 bases, J shed 0 bases, and the junction held 4 bases outside the gene matches. CDR3 length equals 16 residues. As DNA, the CDR3 is TGTGCCAGCAGCGTAGGTCTAGCGGAAAGCACAGATACGCAGTATTTT. This translates into CASSVGLAESTDTQYF. Combining the CDR3 with reference TRBV9 and TRBJ2-3 gives the whole variable domain DSGVTQTPKHLITATGQRVTLRCSPRSGDLSVYWYQQSLDQGLQFLIQYYNGEERAKGNILERFSAQQFPDLHSELNLSSLELGDSALYFCASSVGLAESTDTQYFGPGTRLTVL.

V gene TRBV7-9 combines with J gene TRBJ2-3, with D possibly matching TRBD1 (5 bases). CDR3 length equals 14 residues. Germline CDR1 reads SEHNR; CDR2 reads FQNEAQ (reference sequence). The ends were cut back, 2 bases at V and 6 bases at J, with 12 bases in the middle. The CDR3: CASSLSSNRDTQYF. CDR3 nucleotides: TGTGCCAGCAGCTTATCGTCTAACAGGGATACGCAGTATTTT.

The V and J genes are TRBV6-1 and TRBJ2-3, with TRBD2 matching 10 bases. V lost 1 base to trimming and J lost 5 bases; unmatched junction nucleotides: 9. Germline assignment: CDR1 MNHNS and CDR2 SASEGT. The CDR3 sequence is 17 residues long. The CDR3: CASSEDLQRGGRDTQYF. The CDR3 bases are TGTGCCAGCAGTGAAGACCTCCAGCGGGGGGGCCGAGATACGCAGTATTTT.

This clone was recorded once. V gene TRBV2 combines with J gene TRBJ2-3, with a possible D match to TRBD2 (6 bases). CDR1 and CDR2 from the germline V gene are SNHLY and FYNNEI. The V end lost 4 bases, the J end lost 5 bases, and 13 bases lay between the germline ends. The CDR3 has 14 residues. CDR3 in DNA: TGTGCCAGCAGTGGAACTAGCAGCCAAGATACGCAGTATTTT. Encoded protein: CASSGTSSQDTQYF.

The chain is built from TRBV6-6 and TRBJ1-2, with TRBD1 as a possible D gene (5 bases). CDR1 is MNHNY and CDR2 is SVGAGI in the germline V gene (reference sequence). V was pared by 6 bases and J by 4 bases, with 12 bases between. The CDR3 loop spans 13 amino acids. For the CDR3, the DNA is TGTGCCAGCAGGGACCAGGGTGGCTATGGCTACACCTTC. Protein product: CASRDQGGYGYTF.